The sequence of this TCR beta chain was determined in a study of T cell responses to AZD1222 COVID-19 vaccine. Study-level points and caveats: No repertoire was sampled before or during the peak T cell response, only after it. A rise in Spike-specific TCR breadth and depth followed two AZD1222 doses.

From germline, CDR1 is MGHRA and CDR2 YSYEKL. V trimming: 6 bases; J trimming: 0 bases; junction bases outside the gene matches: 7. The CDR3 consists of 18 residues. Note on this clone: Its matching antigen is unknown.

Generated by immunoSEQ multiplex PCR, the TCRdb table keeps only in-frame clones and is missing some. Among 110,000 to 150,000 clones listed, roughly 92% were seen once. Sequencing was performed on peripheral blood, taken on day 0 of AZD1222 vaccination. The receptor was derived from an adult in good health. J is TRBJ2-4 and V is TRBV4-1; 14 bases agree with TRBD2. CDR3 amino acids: CASSPGLAGGLAKNIQYF. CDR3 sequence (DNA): TGCGCCAGCAGTCCCGGACTAGCGGGAGGACTAGCCAAAAACATTCAGTACTTC.